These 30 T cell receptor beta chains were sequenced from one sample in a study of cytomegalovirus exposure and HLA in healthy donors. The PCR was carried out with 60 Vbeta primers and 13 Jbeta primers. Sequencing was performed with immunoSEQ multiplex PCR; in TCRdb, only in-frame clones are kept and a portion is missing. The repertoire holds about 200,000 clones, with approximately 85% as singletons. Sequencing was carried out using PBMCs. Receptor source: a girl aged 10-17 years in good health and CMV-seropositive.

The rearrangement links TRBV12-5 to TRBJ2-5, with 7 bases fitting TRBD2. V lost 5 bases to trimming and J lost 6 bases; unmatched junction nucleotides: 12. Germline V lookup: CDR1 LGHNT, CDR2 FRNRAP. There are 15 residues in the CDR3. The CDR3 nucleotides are TGTGCTAGTGGTCCCGGTAGGGTGGGGGGGAAGACCCAGTACTTC. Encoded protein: CASGPGRVGGKTQYF.

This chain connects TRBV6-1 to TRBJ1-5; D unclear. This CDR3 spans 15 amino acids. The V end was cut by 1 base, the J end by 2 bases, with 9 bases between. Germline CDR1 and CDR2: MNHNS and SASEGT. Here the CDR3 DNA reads TGTGCCAGCAGTGAAGTTTCCGGGGGCAATCAGCCCCAGCATTTT. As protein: CASSEVSGGNQPQHF.

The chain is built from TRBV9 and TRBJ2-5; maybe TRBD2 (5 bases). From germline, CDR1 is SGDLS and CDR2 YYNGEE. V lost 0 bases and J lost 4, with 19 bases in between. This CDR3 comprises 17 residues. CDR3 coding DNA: TGTGCCAGCAGCGTAGGGGTGCGGGCCCTTGACCCAGAGACCCAGTACTTC. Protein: CASSVGVRALDPETQYF.

This chain's CDR3 is CASSGPAGFVNQPQHF. In nucleotides, the CDR3 is TGTGCCAGCAGTGGTCCGGCAGGGTTTGTTAATCAGCCCCAGCATTTT. The chain has TRBV6-1 and TRBJ1-5, with TRBD1 as a possible D gene (5 bases). Germline values: CDR1 MNHNS, CDR2 SASEGT. The ends were cut back, 4 bases at V and 4 bases at J, with 17 bases in the middle. The CDR3 loop spans 16 amino acids.

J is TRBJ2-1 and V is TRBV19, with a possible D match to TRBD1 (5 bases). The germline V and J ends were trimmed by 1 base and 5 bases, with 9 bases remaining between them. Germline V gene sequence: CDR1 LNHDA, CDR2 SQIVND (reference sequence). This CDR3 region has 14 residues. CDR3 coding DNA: TGTGCCAGTAGTATAGGTCTACAGGACAATGAGCAGTTCTTC. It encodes CASSIGLQDNEQFF.

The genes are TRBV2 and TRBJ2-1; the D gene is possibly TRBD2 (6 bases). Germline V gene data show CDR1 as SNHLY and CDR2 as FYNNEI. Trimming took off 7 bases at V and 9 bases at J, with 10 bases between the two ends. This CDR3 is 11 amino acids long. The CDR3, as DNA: TGTGCCAGCAAACTAGCCGGTGAGCAGTTCTTC. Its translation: CASKLAGEQFF. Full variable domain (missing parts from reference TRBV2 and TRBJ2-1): EPEVTQTPSHQVTQMGQEVILRCVPISNHLYFYWYRQILGQKVEFLVSFYNNEISEKSEIFDDQFSVERPDGSNFTLKIRSTKLEDSAMYFCASKLAGEQFFGPGTRLTVL.

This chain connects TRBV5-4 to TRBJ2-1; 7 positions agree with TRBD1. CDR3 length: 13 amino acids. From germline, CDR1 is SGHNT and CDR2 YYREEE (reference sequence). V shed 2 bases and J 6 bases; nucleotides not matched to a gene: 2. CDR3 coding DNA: TGTGCCAGCAGCTTACAGGGGCCCAATGAGCAGTTCTTC. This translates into CASSLQGPNEQFF.

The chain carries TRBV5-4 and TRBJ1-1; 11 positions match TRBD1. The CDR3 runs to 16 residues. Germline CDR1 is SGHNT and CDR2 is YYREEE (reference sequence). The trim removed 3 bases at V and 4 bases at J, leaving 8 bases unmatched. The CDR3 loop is CASSWGQGVVPTEAFF. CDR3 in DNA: TGTGCCAGCAGCTGGGGACAGGGGGTAGTGCCCACTGAAGCTTTCTTT.

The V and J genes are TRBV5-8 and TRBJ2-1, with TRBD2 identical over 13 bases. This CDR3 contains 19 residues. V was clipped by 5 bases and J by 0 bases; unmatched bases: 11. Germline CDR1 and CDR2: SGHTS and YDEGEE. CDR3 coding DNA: TGTGCCAGCAGGCGGACTAGCGGGGGATTTTATAGCTCCTACAATGAGCAGTTCTTC. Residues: CASRRTSGGFYSSYNEQFF.

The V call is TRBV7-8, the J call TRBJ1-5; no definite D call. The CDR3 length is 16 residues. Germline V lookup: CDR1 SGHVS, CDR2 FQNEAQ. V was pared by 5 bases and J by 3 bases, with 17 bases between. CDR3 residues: CASSPMATVFNQPQHF. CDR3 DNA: TGTGCCAGCAGCCCCATGGCTACAGTCTTCAATCAGCCCCAGCATTTT. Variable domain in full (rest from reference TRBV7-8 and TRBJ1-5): GAGVSQSPRYKVAKRGQDVALRCDPISGHVSLFWYQQALGQGPEFLTYFQNEAQLDKSGLPSDRFFAERPEGSVSTLKIQRTQQEDSAVYLCASSPMATVFNQPQHFGDGTRLSIL.

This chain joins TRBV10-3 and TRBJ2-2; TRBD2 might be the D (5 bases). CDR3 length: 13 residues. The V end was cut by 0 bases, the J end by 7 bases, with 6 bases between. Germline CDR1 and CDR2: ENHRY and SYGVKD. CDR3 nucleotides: TGTGCCATCAGTGAGTCGAGGGTCGGGGAGCTGTTTTTT. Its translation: CAISESRVGELFF.

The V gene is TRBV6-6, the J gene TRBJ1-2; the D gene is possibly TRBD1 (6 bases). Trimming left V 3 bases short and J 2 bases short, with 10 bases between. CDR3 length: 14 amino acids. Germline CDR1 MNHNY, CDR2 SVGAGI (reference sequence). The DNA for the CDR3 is TGTGCCAGCAGTTATCAGGGGCAGAACTATGGCTACACCTTC. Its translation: CASSYQGQNYGYTF.

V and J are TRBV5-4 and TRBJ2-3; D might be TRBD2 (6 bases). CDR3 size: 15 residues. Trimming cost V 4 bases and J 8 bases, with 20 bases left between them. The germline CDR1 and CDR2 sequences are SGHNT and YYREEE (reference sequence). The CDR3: CASSPGTPVRATQYF. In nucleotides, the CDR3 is TGTGCCAGCAGCCCGGGGACTCCCGTTCGTGCTACGCAGTATTTT.

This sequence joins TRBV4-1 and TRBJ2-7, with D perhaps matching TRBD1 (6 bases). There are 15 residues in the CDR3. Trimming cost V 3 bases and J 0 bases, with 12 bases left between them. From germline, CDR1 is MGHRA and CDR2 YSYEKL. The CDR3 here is CASSHKWTDSYEQYF. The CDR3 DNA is TGCGCCAGCAGCCACAAATGGACAGACTCCTACGAGCAGTACTTC.

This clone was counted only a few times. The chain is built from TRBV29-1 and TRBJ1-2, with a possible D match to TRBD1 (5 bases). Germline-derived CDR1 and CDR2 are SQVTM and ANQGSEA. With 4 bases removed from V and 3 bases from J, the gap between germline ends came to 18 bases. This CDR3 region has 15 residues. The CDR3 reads CSVVLWAAGYYGYTF. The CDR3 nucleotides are TGCAGCGTTGTTTTATGGGCGGCAGGGTACTATGGCTACACCTTC.

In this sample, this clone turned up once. CDR3 in DNA: TGTGCCAGCAGCTTAGCTCAGGGAGAAAAACTGTTTTTT. Translation gives CASSLAQGEKLFF. The chain is built from TRBV7-9 and TRBJ1-4; possible D gene TRBD1, 5 bases. V lost 0 bases and J lost 8, with 7 bases in between. CDR1 and CDR2 from the germline V gene are SEHNR and FQNEAQ (reference sequence). CDR3 length: 13 amino acids.

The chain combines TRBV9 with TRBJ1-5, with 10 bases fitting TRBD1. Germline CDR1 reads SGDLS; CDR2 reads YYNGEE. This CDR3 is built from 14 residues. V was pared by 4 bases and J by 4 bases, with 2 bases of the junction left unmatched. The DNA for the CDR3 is TGTGCCAGCAGCAAGGGACAGGGGAATCAGCCCCAGCATTTT. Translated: CASSKGQGNQPQHF.

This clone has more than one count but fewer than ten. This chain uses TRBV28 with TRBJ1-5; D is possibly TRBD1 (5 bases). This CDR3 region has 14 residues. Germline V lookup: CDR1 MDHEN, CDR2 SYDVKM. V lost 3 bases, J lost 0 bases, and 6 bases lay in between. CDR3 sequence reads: CASSLGGSNQPQHF. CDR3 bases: TGTGCCAGCAGTTTGGGGGGTAGCAATCAGCCCCAGCATTTT.

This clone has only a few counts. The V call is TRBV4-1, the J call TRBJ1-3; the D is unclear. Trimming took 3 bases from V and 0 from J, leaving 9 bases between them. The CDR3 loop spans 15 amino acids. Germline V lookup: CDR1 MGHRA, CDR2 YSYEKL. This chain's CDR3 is CASSQQAYSGNTIYF. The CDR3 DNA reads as TGCGCCAGCAGCCAGCAGGCGTACTCTGGAAACACCATATATTTT.

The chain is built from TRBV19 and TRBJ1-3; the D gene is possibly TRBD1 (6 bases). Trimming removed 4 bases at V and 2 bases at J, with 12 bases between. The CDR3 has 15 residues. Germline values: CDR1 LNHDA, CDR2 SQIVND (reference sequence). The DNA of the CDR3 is TGTGCCAGTAGTAGGACAGTTTTCACTGGAAACACCATATATTTT. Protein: CASSRTVFTGNTIYF.

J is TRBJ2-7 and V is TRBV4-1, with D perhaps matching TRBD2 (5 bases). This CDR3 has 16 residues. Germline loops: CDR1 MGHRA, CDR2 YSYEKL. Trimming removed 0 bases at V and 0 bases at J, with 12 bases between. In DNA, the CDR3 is TGCGCCAGCAGCCAAGATTTCAGCGGTAGCTCCTACGAGCAGTACTTC. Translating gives CASSQDFSGSSYEQYF.

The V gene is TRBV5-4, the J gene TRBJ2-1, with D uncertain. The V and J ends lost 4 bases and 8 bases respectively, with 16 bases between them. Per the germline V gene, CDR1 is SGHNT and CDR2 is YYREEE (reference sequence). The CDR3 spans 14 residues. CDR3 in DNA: TGTGCCAGCAGCCCCGAGACACACGGCGATGAGCAGTTCTTC. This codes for CASSPETHGDEQFF.

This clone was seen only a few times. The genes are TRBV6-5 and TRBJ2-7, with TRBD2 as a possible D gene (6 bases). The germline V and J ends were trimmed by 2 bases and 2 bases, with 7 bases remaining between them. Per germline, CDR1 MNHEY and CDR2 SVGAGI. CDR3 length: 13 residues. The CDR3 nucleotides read TGTGCCAGCAGTTACGGGGGGACCTACGAGCAGTACTTC. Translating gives CASSYGGTYEQYF.

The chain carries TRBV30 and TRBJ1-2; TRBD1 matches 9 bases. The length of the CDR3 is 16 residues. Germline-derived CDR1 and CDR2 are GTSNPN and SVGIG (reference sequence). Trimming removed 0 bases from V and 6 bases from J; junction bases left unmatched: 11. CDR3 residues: CAWSVLYGDREDGYTF. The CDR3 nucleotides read TGTGCCTGGAGTGTACTTTATGGGGACAGGGAGGATGGCTACACCTTC.

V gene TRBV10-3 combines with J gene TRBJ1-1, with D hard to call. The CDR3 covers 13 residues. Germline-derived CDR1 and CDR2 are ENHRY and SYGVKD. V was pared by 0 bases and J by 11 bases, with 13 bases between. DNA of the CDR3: TGTGCCATCAGTGAGTCGGGTGGGGAGGCCGCTTTCTTT. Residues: CAISESGGEAAFF.

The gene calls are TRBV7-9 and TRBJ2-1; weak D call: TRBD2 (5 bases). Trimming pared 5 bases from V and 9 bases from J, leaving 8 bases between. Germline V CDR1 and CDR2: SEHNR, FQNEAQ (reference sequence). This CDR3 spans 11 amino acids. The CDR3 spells CASSPGLEQFF. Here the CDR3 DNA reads TGTGCCAGCAGCCCCGGACTTGAGCAGTTCTTC.

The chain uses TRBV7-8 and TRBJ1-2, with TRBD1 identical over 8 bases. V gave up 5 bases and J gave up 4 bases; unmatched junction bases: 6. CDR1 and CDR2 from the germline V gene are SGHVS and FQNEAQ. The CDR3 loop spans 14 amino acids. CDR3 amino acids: CASSLGQGSYGYTF. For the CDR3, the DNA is TGTGCCAGCAGCCTAGGACAGGGTAGCTATGGCTACACCTTC.

This chain's CDR3 is CASSLFAGGNTGELFF. Written as DNA, the CDR3 is TGTGCCAGCAGCTTATTTGCGGGGGGGAACACCGGGGAGCTGTTTTTT. The chain links TRBV7-2 to TRBJ2-2; 8 bases agree with TRBD2. The CDR3 runs to 16 residues. Losses at the gene ends were 2 bases for V and 1 base for J; bases not matched to a gene: 3. The germline CDR1 and CDR2 sequences are SGHTA and FQGNSA.

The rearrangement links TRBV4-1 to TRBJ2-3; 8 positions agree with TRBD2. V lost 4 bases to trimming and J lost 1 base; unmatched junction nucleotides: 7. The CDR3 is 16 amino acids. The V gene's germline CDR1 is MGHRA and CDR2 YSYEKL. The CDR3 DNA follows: TGCGCCAGCAGCCCAGCGGGGCGGGGGGGCACAGATACGCAGTATTTT. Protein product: CASSPAGRGGTDTQYF.

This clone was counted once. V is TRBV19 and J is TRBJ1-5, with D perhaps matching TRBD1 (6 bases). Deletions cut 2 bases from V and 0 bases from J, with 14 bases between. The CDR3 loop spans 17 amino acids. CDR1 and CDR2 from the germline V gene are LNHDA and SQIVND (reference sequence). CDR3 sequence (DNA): TGTGCCAGTAGTATAAATGGACAGCCATATAGCAATCAGCCCCAGCATTTT. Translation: CASSINGQPYSNQPQHF.